A selection of T cell receptor beta chains follows, all from one sample in a study of blood T cell repertoires in COVID-19. Repertoires were generated with immunoSEQ multiplex PCR, while TCRdb's copy carries only in-frame clones and drops some. Of about 220,000 clones in the sample, around four fifths are singletons; the top ten hold approximately 5.6%. The sequencing sample was made of peripheral blood. The receptors here all came from a woman in her 70s with COVID-19, enrolled during active disease. Both conserved end residues are part of each CDR3. Fields, in order: D gene, J gene, clone size, V gene, CDR3 DNA, CDR3 protein. D genes are given only for firm matches. Clone size appears in some rows only: once, few, many, or a class for an expanded clone.

D gene: NA
J gene: TRBJ2-2
clone size: NA
V gene: TRBV6-6
CDR3 DNA: TGTGCCACCGGGTCGGGATCGGACACCGGGGAGCTGTTTTTT
CDR3 protein: CATGSGSDTGELFF

D gene: NA
J gene: TRBJ1-2
clone size: NA
V gene: TRBV2
CDR3 DNA: TGTGCCAGCACTATGAGACGGACAGAAAGCTATGGCTACACCTTC
CDR3 protein: CASTMRRTESYGYTF

D gene: NA
J gene: TRBJ2-1
clone size: NA
V gene: TRBV7-8
CDR3 DNA: TGTGCCAGCAGCTTAAGCCCCCAAACGGAGCAGTTCTTC
CDR3 protein: CASSLSPQTEQFF

D gene: NA
J gene: TRBJ1-1
clone size: NA
V gene: TRBV11-2
CDR3 DNA: TGTGCCAGCAGCGCCTTACAGATCACTGAAGCTTTCTTT
CDR3 protein: CASSALQITEAFF

D gene: TRBD1
J gene: TRBJ1-2
clone size: few
V gene: TRBV30
CDR3 DNA: TGTGCCTGGCTTGACAGGGTGTGCACCTTC
CDR3 protein: CAWLDRVCTF

D gene: TRBD1
J gene: TRBJ2-2
clone size: NA
V gene: TRBV7-2
CDR3 DNA: TGTGCCAGCAGCCTATTCACACAGGGGGCCTCCTTTCGCACCGGGGAGCTGTTTTTT
CDR3 protein: CASSLFTQGASFRTGELFF

D gene: TRBD2
J gene: TRBJ2-1
clone size: NA
V gene: TRBV24-1
CDR3 DNA: TGTGCCACCAGTGATCCCGGGGCTAGCGGGATTAGCGAGCAGTTCTTC
CDR3 protein: CATSDPGASGISEQFF

D gene: TRBD1
J gene: TRBJ2-3
clone size: NA
V gene: TRBV5-1
CDR3 DNA: TGCGCCAGCAGCCCGGGACAGGTGACAGATACGCAGTATTTT
CDR3 protein: CASSPGQVTDTQYF

D gene: NA
J gene: TRBJ2-3
clone size: NA
V gene: TRBV11-2
CDR3 DNA: TGTGCCAGCAGCTCGACTAGGAGCACAGATACGCAGTATTTT
CDR3 protein: CASSSTRSTDTQYF

D gene: TRBD1
J gene: TRBJ1-4
clone size: NA
V gene: TRBV28
CDR3 DNA: TGTGCCAGCAGTTTCGGGACAGGGTATGAAAAACTGTTTTTT
CDR3 protein: CASSFGTGYEKLFF

D gene: NA
J gene: TRBJ2-2
clone size: NA
V gene: TRBV7-3
CDR3 DNA: TGTGCCAGCAGCTTAATGGGCGGAGGGGTCTACACCGGGGAGCTGTTTTTT
CDR3 protein: CASSLMGGGVYTGELFF

D gene: NA
J gene: TRBJ1-2
clone size: NA
V gene: TRBV6-5
CDR3 DNA: TGTGCCAGCAGTCATTCTTCCTCTAGAATCGGCTACACCTTC
CDR3 protein: CASSHSSSRIGYTF

D gene: NA
J gene: TRBJ1-4
clone size: NA
V gene: TRBV28
CDR3 DNA: TGTGCCACCGCTTTAGAGGGTGGTAATGAAAAACTGTTTTTT
CDR3 protein: CATALEGGNEKLFF

D gene: TRBD1
J gene: TRBJ2-7
clone size: NA
V gene: TRBV5-1
CDR3 DNA: TGCGCCAGCAGCTTGGCTGGGGGACAGGCCTACGAGCAGTACTTC
CDR3 protein: CASSLAGGQAYEQYF

D gene: TRBD1
J gene: TRBJ1-1
clone size: NA
V gene: TRBV19
CDR3 DNA: TGTGCCAGCCGGGACAGGAACACTGAAGCTTTCTTT
CDR3 protein: CASRDRNTEAFF